A selection of T cell receptor beta chains follows, all from one sample in a study of blood T cell repertoires in COVID-19. Profiling relied on immunoSEQ multiplex PCR, and the TCRdb table lists in-frame clones only, not all of them. The repertoire holds approximately 170,000 clones, with almost 85% as singletons. The sequencing sample was made of peripheral blood. The receptors shown here come from a man between 35 and 55 years old who had recovered from COVID-19. Each CDR3 is given with its conserved first and last residue. Fields, in order: D gene, clone size, J gene, V gene, CDR3 DNA, CDR3 protein. A D gene is named only where the DNA matches it firmly. Clone sizes are given selectively: once, few, many, or a class where the clone is expanded.

>TRBD1|few|TRBJ1-2|TRBV6-2/TRBV6-3
TGTGCCAGCAGTACTGGGACAGGCTCGCGCTACACCTTC
CASSTGTGSRYTF
>-|-|TRBJ1-6|TRBV30
TGTGCCTGGAGTGATCAGAATTCACCCCTCCACTTT
CAWSDQNSPLHF
>TRBD1|few|TRBJ1-1|TRBV3-1/TRBV3-2
TGTGCCAGCAGCCGGGTAGGGGGCGTCTCTGAAGCTTTCTTT
CASSRVGGVSEAFF
>TRBD1|-|TRBJ1-5|TRBV7-8
TGTGCCAGCAGCTCCATGGGACAGGGAGTGGGACAGCCCCAGCATTTT
CASSSMGQGVGQPQHF
>TRBD2|few|TRBJ2-1|TRBV6-2/TRBV6-3
TGTGCCAGCAGCTCCCGGACCAGCGCGGGGGGTATTGAGCAGTTCTTC
CASSSRTSAGGIEQFF
>-|-|TRBJ1-3|TRBV18
TGTGCCAGCTCACCCGGGACTGGGATGGGAGTCGGTGGAAACACCATATATTTT
CASSPGTGMGVGGNTIYF
>-|-|TRBJ2-7|TRBV11-3
TGTGCCAGCAGCCCTCAGGGGGGTCCCTACGAGCAGTACTTC
CASSPQGGPYEQYF
>TRBD1|-|TRBJ2-2|TRBV27
TGTGCCAGCAGTTCCGGGACAGGGGCGATGGACACCGGGGAGCTGTTTTTT
CASSSGTGAMDTGELFF
>-|-|TRBJ1-3|TRBV2
TGTGCCAGCCGATCTGGGGGGTCTGGAAACACCATATATTTT
CASRSGGSGNTIYF
>-|-|TRBJ1-4|TRBV19
TGTGCCAGTAGTCTTAGGGTCGGCGGACAACAAAAACTGTTTTTT
CASSLRVGGQQKLFF
>-|-|TRBJ1-1|TRBV7-9
TGTGCCAGCAGCGATTACTACAAGAACACTGAAGCTTTCTTT
CASSDYYKNTEAFF
>TRBD1|-|TRBJ1-2|TRBV7-8
TGTGCCAGCAGCTTGACAGGGGGCGTTTACGGCTACACCTTC
CASSLTGGVYGYTF
>-|-|TRBJ2-7|TRBV6-6
TGTGCCAGCAGCTCGGTAGAGGGCGGCGAGCAGTACTTC
CASSSVEGGEQYF
>TRBD2|-|TRBJ2-2|TRBV19
TGTGCCAGTAGTATGGGCGGGAGTGTCACCGGGGAGCTGTTTTTT
CASSMGGSVTGELFF
>-|-|TRBJ2-2|TRBV5-4
TGTGCCAGCACCCGCCAGGGAACGAACACCGGGGAGCTGTTTTTT
CASTRQGTNTGELFF
>TRBD2|-|TRBJ2-1|TRBV28
TGTGCCAGCAGTTTGTCACTAGCGGGTCGGTTCTTC
CASSLSLAGRFF
>TRBD2|-|TRBJ2-7|TRBV3-1/TRBV3-2
TGTGCCAGCAGCCTTCCAGGGACTAGCGGGGTCGAGCAGTACTTC
CASSLPGTSGVEQYF
>TRBD1|once|TRBJ2-7|TRBV6-5
TGTGCCAGCAGACAGGGGGTTGGCTACGAGCAGTACTTC
CASRQGVGYEQYF
>-|-|TRBJ1-4|TRBV19
TGTGCCAGTAGCCCTTTCTTAGCAACTAATGAAAAACTGTTTTTT
CASSPFLATNEKLFF
>-|-|TRBJ1-1|TRBV28
TGTGCCAGCTTTGGCCCCTGGAACACTGAAGCTTTCTTT
CASFGPWNTEAFF
>-|-|TRBJ2-1|TRBV2
TGTGCCAGCAGCCCCCCCGGGAAGAATCCGTTCTTC
CASSPPGKNPFF
>-|-|TRBJ2-3|TRBV5-8
TGTGCCAGCAGCTTGGGAAACAGGATGGGAGATACGCAGTATTTT
CASSLGNRMGDTQYF
>-|many|TRBJ1-3|TRBV28
TGTGCCAGCAGTTTCGGGTCCTCTGGAAACACCATATATTTT
CASSFGSSGNTIYF
>-|-|TRBJ2-1|TRBV18
TGTGCCAGCTCACCTCAGTACAATGAGCAGTTCTTC
CASSPQYNEQFF
>TRBD1|-|TRBJ1-2|TRBV6-5
TGTGCCAGCAGTTACCAACAGGGGGCTAACTATGGCTACACCTTC
CASSYQQGANYGYTF
>-|-|TRBJ1-1|TRBV6-5
TGTGCCAGCAGTTACTCGAGGCTAAGGAACACTGAAGCTTTCTTT
CASSYSRLRNTEAFF
>TRBD1|-|TRBJ1-2|TRBV5-4
TGTGCCAGCAGCTTGGGACAGGGTGCTTATGGCTACACCTTC
CASSLGQGAYGYTF
>TRBD2|few|TRBJ2-1|TRBV29-1
TGCAGCGTTGTGACTAGCGGGTTAAGGGGGGATGAGCAGTTCTTC
CSVVTSGLRGDEQFF
>-|-|TRBJ1-1|TRBV30
TGTGCCTGGAGTGTGTCGGTCCTGTGGGCTTTCTTT
CAWSVSVLWAFF
>TRBD2|-|TRBJ2-1|TRBV6-4
TGTGCCAGCAGTGAACTAGCGGGAGATTGGAATGAGCAGTTCTTC
CASSELAGDWNEQFF
>TRBD1|many|TRBJ1-1|TRBV11-2
TGTGCCAGCAGCGTAAGACAGGGCAGTAAGGAAGCTTTCTTT
CASSVRQGSKEAFF
>TRBD2|-|TRBJ2-3|TRBV6-5
TGTGCCAGCGAAGATAGCGGGCGCACAGATACGCAGTATTTT
CASEDSGRTDTQYF
>TRBD1|-|TRBJ1-5|TRBV7-2
TGTGCCAGCAGCTCTAAAGGGACAGGGAGTGGCAATCAGCCCCAGCATTTT
CASSSKGTGSGNQPQHF
>-|-|TRBJ1-1|TRBV10-3
TGTGCCATCAGTGTGGAGGGAACTGAAGCTTTCTTT
CAISVEGTEAFF
>TRBD1|-|TRBJ2-7|TRBV10-3
TGTGCCATCAGCGATTCAGGGGGCAGAAGCGAGCAGTACTTC
CAISDSGGRSEQYF
>-|-|TRBJ1-1|TRBV12-5
TGTGCTAGTGGCCGAGGAGGGACGGCTTTCTTT
CASGRGGTAFF
>-|-|TRBJ2-7|TRBV2
TGTGCCAGCAGTGAAGCGTCTTACGAGCAGTACTTC
CASSEASYEQYF
>-|-|TRBJ1-5|TRBV6-5
TGTGCCAGCAGTACCGGACAAGCGAAGCAGCCCCAGCATTTT
CASSTGQAKQPQHF
>-|-|TRBJ1-3|TRBV4-2
TGTGCCAGCAGGCTCTCGGGGGAAGCGGGAAACACCATATATTTT
CASRLSGEAGNTIYF
>-|-|TRBJ1-1|TRBV28
TGTGCCAGCAGCCCCGGGGGGTCAAACTTGAACACTGAAGCTTTCTTT
CASSPGGSNLNTEAFF
>-|-|TRBJ2-7|TRBV15
TGTGCCACCAGCAGAGATGGGGCGTACGAGCAGTACTTC
CATSRDGAYEQYF
>TRBD2|-|TRBJ2-1|TRBV7-2
TGTGCCAGCAGCCATGCTAGCGGGACCTACAATGAGCAGTTCTTC
CASSHASGTYNEQFF
>TRBD2|few|TRBJ2-3|TRBV19
TGTGCCAGTAGTCAGCGGGAGTGGGAAACGCAGTATTTT
CASSQREWETQYF
>TRBD2|-|TRBJ2-2|TRBV5-1
TGCGCCAGCAGCCGGCGGGAGGGGAACACCGGGGAGCTGTTTTTT
CASSRREGNTGELFF
>TRBD2|-|TRBJ2-2|TRBV7-9
TGTGCCAGCAGCCAACCTAGCGGGGGGCCCACCGGGGAGCTGTTTTTT
CASSQPSGGPTGELFF
>-|-|TRBJ2-1|TRBV24-1
TGTGCCACCAGTGATATTATTCCGGGTAGCTCCTACAATGAGCAGTTCTTC
CATSDIIPGSSYNEQFF
>-|-|TRBJ2-1|TRBV6-1
TGTGCCAGCAGTGAAGTCGTCAGTTTCACCGAGCAGTTCTTC
CASSEVVSFTEQFF
>-|-|TRBJ2-2|TRBV3-1/TRBV3-2
TGTGCCAGCAGCCAGGCGGAAGGCGGGGAGCTGTTTTTT
CASSQAEGGELFF
>TRBD2|-|TRBJ2-1|TRBV19
TGTGCCAGTAGTATGGGGCCTAGCGGGATAGGTGAGCAGTTCTTC
CASSMGPSGIGEQFF
>-|-|TRBJ2-7|TRBV6-6
TGTGCCACCCAATGGGCCGACCCTTACGAGCAGTACTTC
CATQWADPYEQYF
>TRBD2|-|TRBJ2-2|TRBV9
TGTGCCAGCAGCGCGGGACTAGCAAGAAACGGGGAGCTGTTTTTT
CASSAGLARNGELFF
>TRBD1|-|TRBJ2-1|TRBV5-4
TGTGCCAGCAGCCCGGGACAGAGCTTCAATGAGCAGTTCTTC
CASSPGQSFNEQFF